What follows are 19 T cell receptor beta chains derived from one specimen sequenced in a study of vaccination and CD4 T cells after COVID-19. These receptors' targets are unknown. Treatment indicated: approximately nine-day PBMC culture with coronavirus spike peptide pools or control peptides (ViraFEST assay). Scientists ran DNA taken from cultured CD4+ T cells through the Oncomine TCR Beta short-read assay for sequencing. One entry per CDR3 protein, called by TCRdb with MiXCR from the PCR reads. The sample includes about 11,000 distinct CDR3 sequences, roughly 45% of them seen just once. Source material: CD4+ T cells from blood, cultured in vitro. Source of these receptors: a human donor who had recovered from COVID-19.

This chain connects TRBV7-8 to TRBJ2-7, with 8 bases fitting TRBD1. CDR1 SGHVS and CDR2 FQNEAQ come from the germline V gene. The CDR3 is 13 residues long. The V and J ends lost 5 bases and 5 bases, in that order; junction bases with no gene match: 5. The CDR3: CASSLDRGDEQYF. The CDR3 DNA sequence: TGTGCCAGCAGCCTAGACAGGGGTGACGAGCAGTACTTC.

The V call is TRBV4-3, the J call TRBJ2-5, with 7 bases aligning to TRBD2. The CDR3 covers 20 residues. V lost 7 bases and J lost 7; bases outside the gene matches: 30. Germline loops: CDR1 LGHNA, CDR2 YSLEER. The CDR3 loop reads CASTRRCPRLASKKMRTQYF. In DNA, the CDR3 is TGCGCCAGCACCCGAAGGTGTCCGAGACTAGCCTCCAAGAAGATGAGGACCCAGTACTTC.

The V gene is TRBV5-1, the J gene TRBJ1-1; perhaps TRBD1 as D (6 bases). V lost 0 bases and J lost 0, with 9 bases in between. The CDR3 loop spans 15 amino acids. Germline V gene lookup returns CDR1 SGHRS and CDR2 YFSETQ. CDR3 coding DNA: TGCGCCAGCAGCTTGGTGGCAGGGGTGAACACTGAAGCTTTCTTT. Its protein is CASSLVAGVNTEAFF. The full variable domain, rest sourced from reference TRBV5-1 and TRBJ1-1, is KAGVTQTPRYLIKTRGQQVTLSCSPISGHRSVSWYQQTPGQGLQFLFEYFSETQRNKGNFPGRFSGRQFSNSRSEMNVSTLELGDSALYLCASSLVAGVNTEAFFGQGTRLTVV.

CDR3: CSVDEGPNNEQFF. The CDR3 DNA sequence: TGCAGCGTCGACGAAGGACCTAACAATGAGCAGTTCTTC. The rearrangement links TRBV29-1 to TRBJ2-1; D is unclear. CDR3 size: 13 residues. Looked up from germline, CDR1 is SQVTM and CDR2 is ANQGSEA. V gave up 6 bases and J gave up 5 bases, with 14 bases separating them.

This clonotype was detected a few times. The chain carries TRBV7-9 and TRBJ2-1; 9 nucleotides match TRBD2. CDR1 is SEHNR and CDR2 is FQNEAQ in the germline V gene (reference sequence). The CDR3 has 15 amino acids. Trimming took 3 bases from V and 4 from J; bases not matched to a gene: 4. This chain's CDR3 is CASSFGGGGYNEQFF. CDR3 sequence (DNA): TGTGCCAGCAGCTTCGGCGGGGGGGGTTACAATGAGCAGTTCTTC.

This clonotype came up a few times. CDR3 region: CSAVGLAGWGTDTQYF. The CDR3 DNA follows: TGCAGTGCCGTCGGACTAGCGGGGTGGGGAACAGATACGCAGTATTTT. V usage is TRBV20-1 and J usage is TRBJ2-3; 12 nucleotides line up with TRBD2. V gave up 6 bases and J gave up 3 bases; unmatched junction bases: 10. CDR3 length equals 16 residues. Germline values: CDR1 DFQATT, CDR2 SNEGSKA (reference sequence).

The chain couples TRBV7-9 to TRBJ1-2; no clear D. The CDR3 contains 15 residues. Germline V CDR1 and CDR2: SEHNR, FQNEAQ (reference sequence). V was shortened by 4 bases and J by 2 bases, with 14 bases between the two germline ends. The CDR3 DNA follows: TGTGCCAGCAGCTCCTTCCCGGGAATAAACTATGGCTACACCTTC. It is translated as CASSSFPGINYGYTF.

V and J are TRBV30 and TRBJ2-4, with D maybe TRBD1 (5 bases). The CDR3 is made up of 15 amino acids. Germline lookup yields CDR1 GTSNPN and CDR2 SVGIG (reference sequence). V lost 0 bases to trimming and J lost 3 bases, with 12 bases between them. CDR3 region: CAWSVPGLGKNIQYF. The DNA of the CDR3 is TGTGCCTGGAGTGTACCAGGGCTGGGCAAAAACATTCAGTACTTC.

CDR3: CASSYLLARQETQYF. CDR3 DNA sequence: TGTGCCAGCAGTTACTTGCTAGCGAGACAAGAGACCCAGTACTTC. V is TRBV6-2 or TRBV6-3 and J is TRBJ2-5, with a tentative D call TRBD2 (6 bases). Trimming left V 1 base short and J 2 bases short, with 11 bases between. The germline V gene has CDR1 MNHEY and CDR2 SVGEGT. This CDR3 has 15 residues.

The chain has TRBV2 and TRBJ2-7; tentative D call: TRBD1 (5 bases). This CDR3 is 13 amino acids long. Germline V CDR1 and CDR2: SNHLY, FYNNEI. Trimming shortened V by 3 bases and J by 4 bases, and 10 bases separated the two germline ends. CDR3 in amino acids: CASSDVGHYEQYF. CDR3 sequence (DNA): TGTGCCAGCAGTGATGTGGGGCATTACGAGCAGTACTTC.

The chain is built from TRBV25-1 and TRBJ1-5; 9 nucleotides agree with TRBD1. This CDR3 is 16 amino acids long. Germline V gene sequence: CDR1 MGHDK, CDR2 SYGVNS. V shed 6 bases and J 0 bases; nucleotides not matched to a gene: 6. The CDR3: CASSGQGFDSNQPQHF. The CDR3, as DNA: TGTGCCAGCAGCGGACAGGGGTTCGATAGCAATCAGCCCCAGCATTTT. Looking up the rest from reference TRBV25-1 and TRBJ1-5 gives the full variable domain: EADIYQTPRYLVIGTGKKITLECSQTMGHDKMYWYQQDPGMELHLIHYSYGVNSTEKGDLSSESTVSRIRTEHFPLTLESARPSHTSQYLCASSGQGFDSNQPQHFGDGTRLSIL.

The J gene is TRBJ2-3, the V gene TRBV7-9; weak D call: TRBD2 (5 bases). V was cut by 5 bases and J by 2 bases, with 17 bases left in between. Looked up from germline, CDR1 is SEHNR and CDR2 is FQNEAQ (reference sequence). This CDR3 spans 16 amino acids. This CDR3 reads CASSQTTRTSTDTQYF. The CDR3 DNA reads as TGTGCCAGCAGCCAAACAACTAGGACCTCCACAGATACGCAGTATTTT.

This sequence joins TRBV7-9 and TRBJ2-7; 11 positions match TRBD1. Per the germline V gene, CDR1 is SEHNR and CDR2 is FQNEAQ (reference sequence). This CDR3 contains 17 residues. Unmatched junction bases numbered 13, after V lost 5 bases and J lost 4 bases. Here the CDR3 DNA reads TGTGCCAGCAGCCCAAAACATGGGACAGGGGGATGGTACGAGCAGTACTTC. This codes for CASSPKHGTGGWYEQYF.

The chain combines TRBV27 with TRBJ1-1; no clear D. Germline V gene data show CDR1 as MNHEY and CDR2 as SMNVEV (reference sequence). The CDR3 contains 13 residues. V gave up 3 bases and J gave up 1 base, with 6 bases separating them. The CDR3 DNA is TGTGCCAGCAGTTTTCGAGAGAACACTGAAGCTTTCTTT. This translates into CASSFRENTEAFF.

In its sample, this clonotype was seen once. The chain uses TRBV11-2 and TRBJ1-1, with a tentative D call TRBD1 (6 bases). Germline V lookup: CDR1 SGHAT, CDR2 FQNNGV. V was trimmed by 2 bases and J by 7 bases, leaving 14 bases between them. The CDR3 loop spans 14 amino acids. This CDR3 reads CASSLNVLDSEAFF. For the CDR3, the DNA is TGTGCCAGCAGCTTAAATGTCTTGGACAGTGAAGCTTTCTTT.

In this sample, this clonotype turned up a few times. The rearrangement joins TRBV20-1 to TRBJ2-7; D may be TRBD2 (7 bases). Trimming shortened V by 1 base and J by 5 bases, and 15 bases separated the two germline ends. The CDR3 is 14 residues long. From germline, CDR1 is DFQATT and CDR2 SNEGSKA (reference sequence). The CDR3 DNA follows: TGCAGTGCTAGAGGAGGGGGGGCAAAGGACGAGCAGTACTTC. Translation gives CSARGGGAKDEQYF.

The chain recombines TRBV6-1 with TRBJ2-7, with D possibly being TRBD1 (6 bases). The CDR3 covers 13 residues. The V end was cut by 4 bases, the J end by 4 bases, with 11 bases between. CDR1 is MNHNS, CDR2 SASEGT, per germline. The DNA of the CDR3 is TGTGCCAGCAGTGTCCTGGACAGATACGAGCAGTACTTC. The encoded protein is CASSVLDRYEQYF.

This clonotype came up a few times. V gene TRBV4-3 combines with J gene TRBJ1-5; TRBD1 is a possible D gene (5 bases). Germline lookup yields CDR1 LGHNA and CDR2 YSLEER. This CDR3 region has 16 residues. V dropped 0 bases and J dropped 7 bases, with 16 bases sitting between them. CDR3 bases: TGCGCCAGCAGCCAAGATTTAACGACAGACGAACAGCCCCAGCATTTT. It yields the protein CASSQDLTTDEQPQHF.

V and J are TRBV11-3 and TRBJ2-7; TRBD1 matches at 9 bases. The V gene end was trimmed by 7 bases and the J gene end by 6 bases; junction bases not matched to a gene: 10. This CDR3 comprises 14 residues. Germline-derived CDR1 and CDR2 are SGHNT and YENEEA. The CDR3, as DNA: TGTGCCAGCAATCCCGGGACAGGGAAGGCCGAGCAGTACTTC. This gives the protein CASNPGTGKAEQYF.